This T cell receptor (beta chain) was captured by sequencing in a study of T-cell memory formation after mild COVID-19. The study, taken as a whole, reports: Nothing showed for sure that second-wave clones peaking on day 37 were SARS-CoV-2 specific.

Of note for this clonotype: Its antigen is as yet unknown.

The 5'RACE method, run with constant-segment primers, produced TCR alpha and TCR beta cDNA libraries (carrying sample barcodes and UMIs). TCRdb reprocessed the 5' RACE reads via MiXCR and lists one record per CDR3 protein. The sample consists of thousands of distinct CDR3 sequences, roughly 58% of them appearing once. Sequencing was performed on PBMCs or a T cell subset sorted from them (not recorded which). The sequence derives from an adult who had mild COVID-19 (a few samples of this study predate the infection). Cell type and time point are not known.

The CDR3 coding sequence is TGTGCCAGCAGCTTGGACCCCATGGGTACTGAAGCTTTCTTT. Amino acid sequence: CASSLDPMGTEAFF. This chain uses TRBV7-8 with TRBJ1-1, with unresolved D. The germline V gene has CDR1 SGHVS and CDR2 FQNEAQ. Trimming took off 3 bases at V and 5 bases at J, with 13 bases between the two ends. The CDR3 length is 14 residues.